These 8 T cell receptor beta chains were all obtained from the same sample, sequenced in a study of blood T cell repertoires in COVID-19. Some clones are missing from TCRdb's copy, which holds only in-frame ones; the method was immunoSEQ multiplex PCR. The top ten hold around 6.5% of the sample, which has around 250,000 clones, 85% to 90% seen once. Sequencing used peripheral blood. The source of these receptors is a man in his fifties or sixties with acute or convalescent COVID-19.

The V gene is TRBV9, the J gene TRBJ2-5; 10 bases map to TRBD2. The germline gives CDR1 SGDLS, CDR2 YYNGEE. V lost 4 bases to trimming and J lost 4 bases; unmatched junction nucleotides: 4. The CDR3 spans 14 residues. The CDR3 is CASSTRLAGETQYF. DNA for the CDR3: TGTGCCAGCAGCACCCGACTAGCGGGAGAGACCCAGTACTTC.

The chain joins TRBV12-3 or TRBV12-4 to TRBJ2-1, with D possibly matching TRBD1 (6 bases). V dropped 8 bases and J dropped 8 bases, with 10 bases sitting between them. The CDR3 has 11 amino acids. CDR3 DNA sequence: TGTGCCAGCGGCAGGGGTTATGAGCAGTTCTTC. This gives the protein CASGRGYEQFF.

The chain uses TRBV6-6 and TRBJ2-7; D unclear. The CDR3 loop spans 13 amino acids. Trimming shortened V by 4 bases and J by 5 bases, and 12 bases separated the two germline ends. CDR1 is MNHNY, CDR2 SVGAGI, per germline (reference sequence). This CDR3 reads CASSLPVNDEQYF. The CDR3, as DNA: TGTGCCAGCAGTTTGCCAGTGAATGACGAGCAGTACTTC.

V and J are TRBV6-5 and TRBJ2-7, with a weak D call TRBD2 (6 bases). Looked up from germline, CDR1 is MNHEY and CDR2 is SVGAGI. This CDR3 has 15 residues. The ends were cut back, 6 bases at V and 4 bases at J, with 19 bases in the middle. The CDR3 region is CASSSSEGEGYEQYF. DNA of the CDR3: TGTGCCAGCAGCTCCTCGGAGGGCGAGGGATACGAGCAGTACTTC.

The rearrangement uses TRBV28 and TRBJ1-4; D possibly corresponds to TRBD1 (6 bases). Germline lookup yields CDR1 MDHEN and CDR2 SYDVKM. V was shortened by 10 bases and J by 10 bases, with 16 bases between the two germline ends. The CDR3 totals 12 residues. The CDR3: CATRRQAGKLFF. The CDR3 DNA reads as TGTGCCACCCGTCGACAGGCGGGAAAACTGTTTTTT.

Regarding this clone: The junction departs from germline at one end; a sequencing error may be responsible. The chain uses TRBV25-1 and TRBJ1-6; no definite D call. From germline, CDR1 is MGHDK and CDR2 SYGVNS. The CDR3 length is 15 residues. The CDR3 here is CASREYAGPNSPLHF. The CDR3 DNA reads TGTGCCAGCAGGGAATATGCGGGCCCGAATTCACCCCTCCACTTT.

The J gene is TRBJ2-3, the V gene TRBV7-2; 12 nucleotides line up with TRBD2. Germline loops: CDR1 SGHTA, CDR2 FQGNSA. The CDR3 has 17 amino acids. V gave up 5 bases and J gave up 1 base; unmatched junction bases: 7. DNA of the CDR3: TGTGCCAGCAGCCTCCTAGCGGGAGGGCCGGGCACAGATACGCAGTATTTT. Translation: CASSLLAGGPGTDTQYF.

This clone was recorded once. The chain employs TRBV24-1 and TRBJ2-3; 7 positions agree with TRBD1. Germline trimming cut 4 bases from V and 4 bases from J; bases unmatched to any gene: 10. This CDR3 comprises 16 residues. Per germline, CDR1 KGHDR and CDR2 SFDVKD. The CDR3 sequence is CATSDPLGTVPDTQYF. CDR3 DNA: TGTGCCACCAGTGACCCTCTTGGGACAGTGCCAGATACGCAGTATTTT.